Here is one T cell receptor (beta chain) with its context. Its antigen remains unidentified. TCRdb reprocessed the 5' RACE reads with MiXCR, giving one entry per CDR3 protein. The sample yields around 610,000 distinct CDR3 sequences, about 14% seen once. This sample was included in a study of T cells after yellow fever vaccination. Findings and limits, study-wide: Abundant clonotypes from the bulk population could have been carried over as contaminants into FACS-sorted repertoires. Peak timing came faster in the weaker secondary response, day 5 versus 15.

Germline CDR1 reads ENHRY; CDR2 reads SYGVKD. The CDR3 is 13 amino acids. Trimming cost V 10 bases and J 4 bases; bases outside gene matches: 5. This receptor was obtained from a man aged 30 to 45 who received the YFV17D yellow fever vaccine. This material consisted of PBMCs, taken on the day of the yellow fever booster vaccination. The genes are TRBV10-3 and TRBJ2-1, with TRBD2 identical over 9 bases. CDR3 bases: TGTGCCACCGCTAGCGGGATATACAATGAGCAGTTCTTC. The encoded protein is CATASGIYNEQFF.